This TCR beta chain was found in a study of CD8+ T cells in alopecia areata (dated by TCRdb to the late 2010s). Context from the whole study: Treated patients were enrolled in an open-label pilot trial of oral tofacitinib at 5 to 10 mg twice daily for moderate-to-severe alopecia areata. Tofacitinib was given for 6 to 18 months, followed by 6 months of follow-up off drug to assess delayed response and recurrence. For the treated patients, the SALT score, which quantifies what percentage of scalp surface area is affected, served as the measure of disease severity. To study T cell clonal expansion in alopecia areata, the researchers applied high-throughput TCRbeta sequencing to both the C3H/HeJ mouse model and human patients. On the human side, TCRbeta sequencing was run on scalp tissue and on sorted CD4+ and CD8+ peripheral blood T cells from healthy controls and from alopecia areata patients with either patchy or totalis/universalis disease. Tofacitinib-treated patients had biopsies at baseline and at 4 and 24 weeks of treatment, with a later scalp biopsy in several patients. Scalp clonality was compared among normal scalp (n=4), patchy alopecia areata scalp (n=8), and alopecia totalis/universalis scalp (n=8). RNA was extracted with the PAXgene miRNA kit for fixed scalp, the miRNeasy kit for PBMCs, and the RNeasy kit for mouse skin. Amplification of TCRbeta CDR3 regions was done by immunoSEQ multiplex PCR using 35 Vbeta forward primers and 13 Jbeta reverse primers. Broad study findings and their caveats: Many expanded lesional clones were found to persist in scalp and blood during tofacitinib treatment, and relapse after treatment cessation may be partly explained by this persistence. Scalp clonality and the number of expanded CD8+ clones among the top 100 scalp clones were significantly decreased by tofacitinib. Resident alphabeta T cells in normal human skin are also sequenced, complicating scalp TCR repertoire analysis, unlike mouse skin dominated by gammadelta T cells. The treated cohort was small, with a single nonresponder, so links between baseline CD8+ expansion and response need larger studies. TCR sequences shared between patients were less clear than in mice, possibly partly because of HLA diversity in the patient population. Compared with normal scalp, lesional scalp, particularly in alopecia totalis/universalis, had higher clonality and more expanded CD8+ clones, which suggests antigenic drive.

Libraries were prepared through the immunoSEQ multiplex PCR assay. RNA was extracted from all samples and reverse transcribed into cDNA, which served as template for TCR sequencing. SuperScript III was used to make first-strand cDNA, primed with a 2:1 mix of oligo-dT and random hexamers. Amplification bias was assessed with a synthetic immune receptor repertoire, and residual bias was removed computationally. Per the source publication's procedure: After raw reads were preprocessed to remove errors, the CDR3 was defined following IMGT conventions as running from the conserved cysteine to phenylalanine. Clonality was computed by normalizing Shannon entropy by log2 of the number of productive unique TCRs and subtracting the result from 1. Whether scalp clones were CD4 or CD8 was inferred by matching scalp TCRbeta sequences against CD4 and CD8 repertoires sorted from blood. In TCRdb, the immuneACCESS table is reduced to in-frame sequences with V and J assigned. These tables do not hold every clone; where another copy was compared, an unresolved V gene accounts for under half, and the others remain unexplained. Clone size and the V and J calls come from that table; the DNA yielded D and trimming. The sample table holds under 250,000 clones, of which approximately 67% were seen once. Roughly 1.2% of the sample is in the top ten clones.

V drops 0 bases and J drops 5 bases, leaving 19 bases in between. The germline V gene (reference sequence) sets CDR1 to GTSNPN and CDR2 to SVGIG. The cysteine opens and the phenylalanine closes a CDR3 of 16 amino acids. Only the CDR3 DNA is retained, 48 bases long and in frame from the first base. The treatment or condition label here, explained by the study, means: oral pan-JAK inhibitor, 5-10 mg twice daily. Lesional scalp punch biopsies and peripheral blood were obtained from alopecia areata patients. PBMCs were isolated by density centrifugation and stained for CD3, CD4 and CD8, after which CD4+ and CD8+ T cells were sorted on a FACSAria. This clone was recorded a few times. It lacks a known antigen. There are no base qualities to consult, and no much larger clone falls within one base.

The sequence joins TRBV30 to TRBJ2-5, with the D assignment possibly TRBD1 or TRBD2, given 5 matching bases for each. The sequencing used CD4+ T cells sorted from blood, collected around week 44, from a patient treated with tofacitinib. This clonotype was obtained from a human donor with alopecia areata. CDR3 protein: CAWSVRGSWVGETQYF. In nucleotide form, the sequence is TGTGCCTGGAGTGTACGGGGCTCGTGGGTTGGGGAGACCCAGTACTTC.